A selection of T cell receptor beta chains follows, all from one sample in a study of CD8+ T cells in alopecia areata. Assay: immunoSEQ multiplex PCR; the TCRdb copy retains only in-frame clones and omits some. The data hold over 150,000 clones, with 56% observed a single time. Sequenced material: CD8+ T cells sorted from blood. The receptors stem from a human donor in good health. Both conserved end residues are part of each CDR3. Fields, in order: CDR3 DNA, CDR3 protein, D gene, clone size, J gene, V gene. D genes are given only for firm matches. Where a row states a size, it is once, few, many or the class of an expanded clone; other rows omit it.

TGCAGCGTTGAAGGGGGCACTGAAGCTTTCTTT CSVEGGTEAFF . . TRBJ1-1 TRBV29-1
TGTGCCAGCAGCTTGGGTGGGGGCTACGAGCAGTACTTC CASSLGGGYEQYF . . TRBJ2-7 TRBV5-6
TGTGCCAGCAGTTTAAGGGGTCCAGTCTATGGCTACACCTTC CASSLRGPVYGYTF . few TRBJ1-2 TRBV27
TGCAGCGTTGACTTCACGGGACAGGGTATCGAGCAGTACTTC CSVDFTGQGIEQYF TRBD1 few TRBJ2-7 TRBV29-1
TGTGCCAGCAGTTACTCAGGCGCCTCTGGGGCCAACGTCCTGACTTTC CASSYSGASGANVLTF . . TRBJ2-6 TRBV6-5
TGTGCCAGCAGTTACGTCAGCCCAAAGTTCACAGATACGCAGTATTTT CASSYVSPKFTDTQYF . . TRBJ2-3 TRBV6-6
TGTGCCAGCAGCTTAGAAGGGGGCGATGGCTACACCTTC CASSLEGGDGYTF TRBD1 few TRBJ1-2 TRBV7-9
TGTGCCTGGAGTTTGGGACGGCCTTTACCCGACACTGAAGCTTTCTTT CAWSLGRPLPDTEAFF . . TRBJ1-1 TRBV30
TGTGCCAGCAGCTTGGGGCCAGGCCTCTCAGAGCAGTACTTC CASSLGPGLSEQYF . . TRBJ2-7 TRBV5-6
TGCGCCAGCAGCCCGAACACCGGGGAGCTGTTTTTT CASSPNTGELFF . many TRBJ2-2 TRBV5-1
TGCGCCAGCAGCCAAGTAAGACTAGCGGGGGCAGATACGCAGTATTTT CASSQVRLAGADTQYF TRBD2 . TRBJ2-3 TRBV4-1
TGTGCCAGCAGCAGGGGCCTCTCCTCCCTCCACTTT CASSRGLSSLHF . . TRBJ1-6 TRBV5-6
TGTGCCAGCAGCGTAGACGGACCGGCAGGAGCTTTCTTT CASSVDGPAGAFF . few TRBJ1-1 TRBV9
TGTGCCAGCAGTGGGCTAGCGGGGGGCCCAAGCACAGATACGCAGTATTTT CASSGLAGGPSTDTQYF TRBD2 . TRBJ2-3 TRBV2
TGTGCCAGCAGTGAATCCCAGAACACCGGGGAGCTGTTTTTT CASSESQNTGELFF . few TRBJ2-2 TRBV25-1
TGCGCCAGCAGCCAAGATAATGGCAGGGCTAACGAGCAGTACTTC CASSQDNGRANEQYF . . TRBJ2-7 TRBV4-1
TGTGCCAGCAGTGAAGGGGGGGCAAGATCGGATACGCAGTATTTT CASSEGGARSDTQYF . . TRBJ2-3 TRBV2
TGCAGGGACACTACAGATACGCAGTATTTT CRDTTDTQYF . . TRBJ2-3 TRBV29-1
TGTGCCAGCAGCTCGACAGGGTTCCACAATGAGCAGTTCTTC CASSSTGFHNEQFF TRBD1 medium-sized TRBJ2-1 TRBV5-6
TGCAGCGTCGCCGGGACAGGACTTTCCTACGAGCAGTACTTC CSVAGTGLSYEQYF TRBD1 . TRBJ2-7 TRBV29-1
TGTGCCAGCAGGCGGGGGGGCGAGAATACTGAAGCTTTCTTT CASRRGGENTEAFF . . TRBJ1-1 TRBV25-1
TGCAGCGTTGTTGGGGGGGCCAAAAACATTCAGTACTTC CSVVGGAKNIQYF . once TRBJ2-4 TRBV29-1
TGTGCCAGCAGCGTTGGGGGGGCTGGCACAGATACGCAGTATTTT CASSVGGAGTDTQYF . . TRBJ2-3 TRBV11-2
TGCAGCGGAGGGGTCGGTAGGCAAGAGACCCAGTACTTC CSGGVGRQETQYF . few TRBJ2-5 TRBV29-1
TGTGCCAGCAGTTACTCGGAAGGGTCTACCAAAAACATTCAGTACTTC CASSYSEGSTKNIQYF . . TRBJ2-4 TRBV6-5
TGCAGCGGTTTTGGAGGTATGAACACTGAAGCTTTCTTT CSGFGGMNTEAFF . few TRBJ1-1 TRBV29-1